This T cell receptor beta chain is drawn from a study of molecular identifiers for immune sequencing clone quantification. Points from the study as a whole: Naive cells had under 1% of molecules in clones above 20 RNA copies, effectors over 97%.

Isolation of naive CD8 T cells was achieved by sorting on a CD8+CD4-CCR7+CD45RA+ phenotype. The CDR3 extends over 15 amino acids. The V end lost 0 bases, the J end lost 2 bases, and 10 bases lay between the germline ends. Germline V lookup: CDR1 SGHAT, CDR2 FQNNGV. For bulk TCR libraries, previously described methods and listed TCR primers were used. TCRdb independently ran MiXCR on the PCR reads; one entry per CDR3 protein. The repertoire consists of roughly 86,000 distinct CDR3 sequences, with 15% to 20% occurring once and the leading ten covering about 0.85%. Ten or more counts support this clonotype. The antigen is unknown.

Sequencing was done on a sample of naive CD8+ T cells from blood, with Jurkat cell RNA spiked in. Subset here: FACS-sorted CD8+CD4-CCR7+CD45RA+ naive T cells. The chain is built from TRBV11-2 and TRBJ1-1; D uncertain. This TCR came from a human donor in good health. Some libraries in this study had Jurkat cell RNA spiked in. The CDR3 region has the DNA TGTGCCAGCAGCTTAGAGGTGACCCTTAACACTGAAGCTTTCTTT. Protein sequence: CASSLEVTLNTEAFF.